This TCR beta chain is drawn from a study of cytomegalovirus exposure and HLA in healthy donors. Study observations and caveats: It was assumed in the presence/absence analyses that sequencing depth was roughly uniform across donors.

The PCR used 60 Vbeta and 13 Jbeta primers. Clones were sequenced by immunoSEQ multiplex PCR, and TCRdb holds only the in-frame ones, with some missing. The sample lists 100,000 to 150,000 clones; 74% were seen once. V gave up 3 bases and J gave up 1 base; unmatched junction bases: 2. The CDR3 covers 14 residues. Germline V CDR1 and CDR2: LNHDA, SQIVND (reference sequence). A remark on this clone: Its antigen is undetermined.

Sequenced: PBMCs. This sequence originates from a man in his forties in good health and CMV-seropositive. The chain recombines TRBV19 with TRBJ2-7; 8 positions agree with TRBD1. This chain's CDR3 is CASSMTGDSYEQYF. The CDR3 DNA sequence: TGTGCCAGTAGTATGACAGGGGATTCCTACGAGCAGTACTTC.